The sequence of this TCR beta chain was determined in a study of T cell changes during pregnancy in multiple sclerosis. Profiling relied on immunoSEQ multiplex PCR, and the TCRdb table lists in-frame clones only, not all of them. The data show tens of thousands of clones, about 92% seen once. Trimming took 5 bases from V and 7 from J, leaving 8 bases between them. Germline lookup yields CDR1 SGHTA and CDR2 FQGNSA. There are 12 residues in the CDR3. The genes are TRBV7-2 and TRBJ2-2; D is unresolved. The source was peripheral blood, collected in the third trimester of pregnancy. The TCR sequence derives from a female donor in good health, enrolled as a control in a pregnancy study. The CDR3 bases are TGTGCCAGCAGCGAGCCCAACGGGGAGCTGTTTTTT. Its translation: CASSEPNGELFF.